Following are 14 T cell receptor beta chains from one sample sequenced in a study of read filtering for tumor transcriptome and immune sequencing. From around 440 ng of RNA, a library with molecular barcoded alpha/delta and beta/gamma adaptors was made. From the reads, TCRdb called clonotypes with MiXCR, one entry per CDR3 protein. Of about 40,000 distinct CDR3 sequences listed, 10% to 15% were seen once; the top ten hold about 38%. The specimen sequenced was a population of CD138-negative cells sorted from bone marrow. These receptor sequences come from a donor at least 40 years old with multiple myeloma.

With regard to this clonotype: The junction does not match germline at one end; this may be a read error. This chain links TRBV28 with TRBJ1-5; weak D call: TRBD1 (5 bases). CDR1 is MDHEN, CDR2 SYDVKM, per germline. The CDR3 has 15 residues. CDR3 coding DNA: TGTGCCAGCATCTTCAGACAGAATAGCAATCAGTCCCAGCATTTT. It translates to CASIFRQNSNQSQHF.

The sample holds many counts of this clonotype. The J gene is TRBJ2-1, the V gene TRBV20-1; 7 bases agree with TRBD1. Germline-derived CDR1 and CDR2 are DFQATT and SNEGSKA (reference sequence). The CDR3 totals 15 residues. Trimming took 6 bases from V and 6 from J; bases not matched to a gene: 14. Here the CDR3 reads CSAREGASNINEQFF. DNA of the CDR3: TGCAGTGCCCGAGAGGGGGCCAGCAACATCAATGAGCAGTTCTTC.

Many counts were recorded for this clonotype. The chain has TRBV20-1 and TRBJ2-3; 8 nucleotides line up with TRBD2. The J segment lost 4 bases and the V segment lost 1 base, leaving 13 bases of the junction unmatched. Germline V lookup: CDR1 DFQATT, CDR2 SNEGSKA (reference sequence). The CDR3 extends over 17 amino acids. The CDR3 bases are TGCAGTGCTAGAGGATGGGGTAGCGGGGTGCTATCAGATACGCAGTATTTT. This translates into CSARGWGSGVLSDTQYF.

A few counts support this clonotype. The chain links TRBV10-3 to TRBJ2-3, with 12 bases aligning to TRBD2. The germline CDR1 and CDR2 sequences are ENHRY and SYGVKD. V lost 10 bases to trimming and J lost 4 bases; unmatched junction nucleotides: 12. The CDR3 contains 16 residues. The CDR3 sequence is CATTRTSGEWSDTQYF. Written as DNA, the CDR3 is TGTGCCACCACCCGGACTAGCGGGGAGTGGTCAGATACGCAGTATTTT.

There are many counts of this clonotype. V and J are TRBV28 and TRBJ1-2; D is possibly TRBD1 (5 bases). The V gene lost 5 bases and the J gene lost 5 bases, with 12 bases spanning the gap. Per germline, CDR1 MDHEN and CDR2 SYDVKM. This CDR3 spans 13 amino acids. The CDR3: CASSPGGGYGYTF. The DNA for the CDR3 is TGTGCCAGCAGTCCAGGCGGGGGTTATGGCTACACCTTC.

This clonotype was detected many times. J is TRBJ2-7 and V is TRBV20-1; D may be TRBD1 (5 bases). Trimming pared 0 bases from V and 3 bases from J, leaving 30 bases between. Germline loops: CDR1 DFQATT, CDR2 SNEGSKA (reference sequence). This CDR3 contains 20 residues. The CDR3 region is CSARDLFRAPARALYYEQYF. CDR3 nucleotides: TGCAGTGCTAGAGATCTCTTCCGCGCGCCCGCCAGGGCCCTCTACTACGAGCAGTACTTC.

This clonotype was recorded many times. The chain is built from TRBV4-1 and TRBJ2-3; a possible D gene is TRBD2 (6 bases). The CDR3 loop spans 15 amino acids. Germline assignment: CDR1 MGHRA and CDR2 YSYEKL. Trimming removed 0 bases from V and 10 bases from J, with 17 bases in between. CDR3 DNA sequence: TGCGCCAGCAGCCAAGATTCGGCTAGCGCAGGTCCGCAGTATTTT. This encodes CASSQDSASAGPQYF.

This clonotype was seen repeatedly, ten times or more. The genes are TRBV5-1 and TRBJ2-2; D unresolved. Germline assignment: CDR1 SGHRS and CDR2 YFSETQ. Trimming took 4 bases from V and 1 from J, leaving 8 bases between them. The CDR3 is 14 residues long. The CDR3 loop is CASSLLVNTGELFF. The CDR3 DNA sequence: TGCGCCAGCAGCCTTCTAGTGAACACCGGGGAGCTGTTTTTT.

This clonotype was recorded at least ten times. This chain links TRBV28 with TRBJ2-2; 8 bases match TRBD1. V was clipped by 7 bases and J by 4 bases; unmatched bases: 5. The CDR3 length is 14 residues. Germline V CDR1 and CDR2: MDHEN, SYDVKM. CDR3: CASIGQGGTGELFF. CDR3 DNA: TGTGCCAGCATAGGACAGGGCGGCACCGGGGAGCTGTTTTTT.

This clonotype appeared many times. V usage is TRBV20-1 and J usage is TRBJ2-7; D tentatively fits TRBD1 or TRBD2 (5 bases each). Germline CDR1 DFQATT, CDR2 SNEGSKA (reference sequence). V was cut by 5 bases and J by 5 bases, with 22 bases left in between. This CDR3 has 15 residues. CDR3 bases: TGCAGTGCTCAAAGGCTCTTTCGGGGCTGGAACGAGCAGTACTTC. It yields the protein CSAQRLFRGWNEQYF.

This clonotype was recorded many times. In nucleotides, the CDR3 is TGTGCCAGCAGCTTATCCAGGGGGTACAATGAGCAGTTCTTC. Translation: CASSLSRGYNEQFF. The chain is built from TRBV7-2 and TRBJ2-1, with 7 bases fitting TRBD1. V lost 2 bases to trimming and J lost 4 bases; unmatched junction nucleotides: 2. The CDR3 totals 14 residues. Germline V lookup: CDR1 SGHTA, CDR2 FQGNSA.

This clonotype was detected ten times or more. J is TRBJ2-7 and V is TRBV30; the D call may be TRBD1 or TRBD2 (5 bases each). Trimming took 7 bases from V and 3 from J, leaving 19 bases between them. This CDR3 comprises 14 residues. The V gene's germline CDR1 is GTSNPN and CDR2 SVGIG (reference sequence). CDR3 loop: CASESSSGLYEQYF. The CDR3 DNA sequence: TGTGCCTCGGAGAGTTCGTCGGGGCTCTACGAGCAGTACTTC.

This clonotype has at least ten counts. This rearrangement joins TRBV29-1 to TRBJ2-3; D may be TRBD2 (6 bases). The germline CDR1 and CDR2 sequences are SQVTM and ANQGSEA. The CDR3 sequence is 17 residues long. V dropped 0 bases and J dropped 2 bases, with 18 bases sitting between them. CDR3 in DNA: TGCAGCGTTGAAGATCATATGGTCGGAGGGTTCACAGATACGCAGTATTTT. It yields the protein CSVEDHMVGGFTDTQYF.

This clonotype has a count of ten or more. This chain connects TRBV18 to TRBJ1-1, with D possibly TRBD1 on 5 matching bases. Germline CDR1 reads KGHSH; CDR2 reads LQKENI. V was trimmed by 2 bases and J by 3 bases, leaving 10 bases between them. CDR3 length equals 14 residues. In DNA, the CDR3 is TGTGCCAGCTCACCAATGGGGCGGGACACTGAAGCTTTCTTT. Translation: CASSPMGRDTEAFF.